Included here is one TCR beta chain sequence, with context. What it binds is not known. This sample stems from a study of shared clonotypes between healthy human individuals. Study results and caveats: In a few donors, around 5% of naive CD4 clonotypes appeared in common.

The V gene lost 5 bases and the J gene lost 6 bases, with 5 bases spanning the gap. Germline lookup yields CDR1 MDHEN and CDR2 SYDVKM. There are 11 residues in the CDR3. Assay: immunoSEQ multiplex PCR; the TCRdb copy retains only in-frame clones and omits some. The sample includes over a million clones, 97% to 99% of them seen just once. The chain couples TRBV28 to TRBJ2-1, with unresolved D. The sequenced sample consisted of naive CD4+ T cells sorted from blood. Subset meaning: CD45RA+ positively selected. The TCR was taken from a man aged 25 to 45 in good health. In DNA, the CDR3 is TGTGCCAGCAGTATCCCCAATGAGCAGTTCTTC. This encodes CASSIPNEQFF.